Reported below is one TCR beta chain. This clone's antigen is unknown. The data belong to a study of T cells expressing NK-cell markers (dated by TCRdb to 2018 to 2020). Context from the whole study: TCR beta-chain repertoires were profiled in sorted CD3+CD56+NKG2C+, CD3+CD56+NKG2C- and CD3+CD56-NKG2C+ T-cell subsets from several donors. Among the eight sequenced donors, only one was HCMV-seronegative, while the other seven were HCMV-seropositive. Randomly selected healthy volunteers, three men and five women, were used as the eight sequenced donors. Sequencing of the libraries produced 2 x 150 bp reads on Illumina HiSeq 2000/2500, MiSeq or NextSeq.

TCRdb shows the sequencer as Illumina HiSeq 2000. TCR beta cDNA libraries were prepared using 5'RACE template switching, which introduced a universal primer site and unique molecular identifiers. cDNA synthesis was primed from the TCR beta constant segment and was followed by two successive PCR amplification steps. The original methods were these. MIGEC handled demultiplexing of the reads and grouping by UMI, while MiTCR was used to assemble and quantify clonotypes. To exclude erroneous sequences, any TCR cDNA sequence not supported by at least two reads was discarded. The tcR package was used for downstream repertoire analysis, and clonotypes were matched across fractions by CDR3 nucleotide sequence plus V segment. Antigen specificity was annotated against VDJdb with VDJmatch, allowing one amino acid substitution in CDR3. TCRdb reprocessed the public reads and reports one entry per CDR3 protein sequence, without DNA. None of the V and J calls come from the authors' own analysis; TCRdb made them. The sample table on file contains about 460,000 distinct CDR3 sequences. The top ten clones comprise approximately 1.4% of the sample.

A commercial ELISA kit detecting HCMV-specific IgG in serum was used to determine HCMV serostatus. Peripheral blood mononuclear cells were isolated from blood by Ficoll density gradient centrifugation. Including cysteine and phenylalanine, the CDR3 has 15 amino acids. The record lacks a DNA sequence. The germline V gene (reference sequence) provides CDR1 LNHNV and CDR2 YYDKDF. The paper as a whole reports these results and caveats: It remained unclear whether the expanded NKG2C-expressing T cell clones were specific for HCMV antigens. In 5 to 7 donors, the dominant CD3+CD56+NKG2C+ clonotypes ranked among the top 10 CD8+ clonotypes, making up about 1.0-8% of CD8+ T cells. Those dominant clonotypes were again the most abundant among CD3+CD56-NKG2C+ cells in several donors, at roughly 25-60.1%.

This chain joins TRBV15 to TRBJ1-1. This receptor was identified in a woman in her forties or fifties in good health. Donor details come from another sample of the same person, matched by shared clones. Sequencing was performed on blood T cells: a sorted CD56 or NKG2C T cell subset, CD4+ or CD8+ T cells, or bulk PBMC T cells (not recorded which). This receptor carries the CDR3 CATSRDVILGSEAFF.